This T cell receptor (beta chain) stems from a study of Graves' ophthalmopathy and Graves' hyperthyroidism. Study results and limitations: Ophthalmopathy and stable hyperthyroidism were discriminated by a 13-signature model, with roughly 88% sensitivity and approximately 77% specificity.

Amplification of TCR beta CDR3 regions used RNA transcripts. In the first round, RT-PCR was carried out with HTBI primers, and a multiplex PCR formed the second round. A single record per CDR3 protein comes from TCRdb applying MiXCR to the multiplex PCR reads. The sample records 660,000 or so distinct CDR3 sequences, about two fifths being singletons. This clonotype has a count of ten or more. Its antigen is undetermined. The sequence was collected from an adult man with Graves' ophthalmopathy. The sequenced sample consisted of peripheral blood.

In DNA, the CDR3 is TGTGCCAGCAGCCAAGGGCAGCCCCCTGGCTACACCTTC. Its translation is CASSQGQPPGYTF. The chain recombines TRBV4-2 with TRBJ1-2; D remains unclear. The CDR3 is 13 residues long. V was pared by 1 base and J by 7 bases, with 10 bases between. Looked up from germline, CDR1 is LGHNA and CDR2 is YNFKEQ.